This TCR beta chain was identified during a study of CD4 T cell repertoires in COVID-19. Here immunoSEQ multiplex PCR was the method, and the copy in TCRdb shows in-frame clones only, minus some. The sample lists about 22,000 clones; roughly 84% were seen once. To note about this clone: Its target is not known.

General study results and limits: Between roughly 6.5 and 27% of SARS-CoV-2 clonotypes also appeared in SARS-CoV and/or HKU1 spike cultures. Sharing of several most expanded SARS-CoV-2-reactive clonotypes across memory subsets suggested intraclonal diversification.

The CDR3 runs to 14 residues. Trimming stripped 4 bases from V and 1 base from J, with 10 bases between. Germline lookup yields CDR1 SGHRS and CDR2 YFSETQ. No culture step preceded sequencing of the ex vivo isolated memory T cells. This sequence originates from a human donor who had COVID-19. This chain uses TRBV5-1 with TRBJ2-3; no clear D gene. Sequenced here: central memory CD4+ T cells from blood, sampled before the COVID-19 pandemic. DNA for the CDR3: TGCGCCAGCAGCGTGCGCCGCGGCACAGATACGCAGTATTTT. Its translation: CASSVRRGTDTQYF.